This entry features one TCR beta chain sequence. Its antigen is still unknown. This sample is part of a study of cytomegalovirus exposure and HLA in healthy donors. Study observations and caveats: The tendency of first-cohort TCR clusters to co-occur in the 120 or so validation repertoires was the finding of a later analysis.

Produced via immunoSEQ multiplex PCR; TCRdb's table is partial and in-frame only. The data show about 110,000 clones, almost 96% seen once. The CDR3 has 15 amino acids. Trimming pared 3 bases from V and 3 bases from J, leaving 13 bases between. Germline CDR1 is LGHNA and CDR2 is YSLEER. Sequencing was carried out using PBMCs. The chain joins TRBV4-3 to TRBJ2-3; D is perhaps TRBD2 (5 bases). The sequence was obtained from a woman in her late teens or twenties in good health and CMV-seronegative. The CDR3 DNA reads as TGCGCCAGCAGCCAGTTGCGGGTTCTGACAGATACGCAGTATTTT. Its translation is CASSQLRVLTDTQYF.